The 12 T cell receptor beta chains reported below all come from one sample, sequenced in a study of blood T cell repertoires in COVID-19 (dated by TCRdb to 2020 to 2021). The method was the immunoSEQ multiplex PCR assay. TCRdb provides this immuneACCESS table in a form limited to in-frame rearrangements. Some clones are lacking; in checked studies, under half of them reflect an unresolved V gene, and why the rest are absent is not known. Across this sample there are almost 250,000 clones, with roughly 86% seen only once. About 6% of the sample lies in the top ten. Specimen: peripheral blood. These receptor sequences come from a woman of 80 years or more with COVID-19, enrolled during active disease.

The rearrangement uses TRBV19 and TRBJ1-4, with D possibly matching TRBD1 (6 bases). The length of the CDR3 is 15 residues. Trimming left V 11 bases short and J 8 bases short, with 24 bases between. In germline, CDR1 is LNHDA, CDR2 SQIVND (reference sequence). The DNA of the CDR3 is TGTGCCTCAAGAGGAGCAGGACAGTTAAACGAAAAACTGTTTTTT. Amino acid sequence: CASRGAGQLNEKLFF. Filled out from reference TRBV19 and TRBJ1-4, the complete variable domain reads DGGITQSPKYLFRKEGQNVTLSCEQNLNHDAMYWYRQDPGQGLRLIYYSQIVNDFQKGDIAEGYSVSREKKESFPLTVTSAQKNPTAFYLCASRGAGQLNEKLFFGSGTQLSVL.

The J gene is TRBJ2-7, the V gene TRBV6-4; weak D call: TRBD1 (5 bases). Germline V lookup: CDR1 MRHNA, CDR2 SNTAGT. The length of the CDR3 is 13 residues. V was trimmed by 0 bases and J by 9 bases, leaving 12 bases between them. The CDR3 nucleotides are TGTGCCAGCAGTGACTCGCCAGGGTGGAGGCAGTACGTC. Amino acid sequence: CASSDSPGWRQYV.

The CDR3 DNA reads TGCGCCAGCAGCCCGCTGGGGACTAGCGGAGCCTACAATGAGCAGTTCTTC. This codes for CASSPLGTSGAYNEQFF. The chain has TRBV4-1 and TRBJ2-1; 11 bases are shared with TRBD2. Germline assignment: CDR1 MGHRA and CDR2 YSYEKL. The CDR3 extends over 17 amino acids. J gave up 2 bases and V 4 bases, and 7 bases lay outside the gene matches.

The gene calls are TRBV28 and TRBJ1-6; the D is unclear. Germline lookup yields CDR1 MDHEN and CDR2 SYDVKM. The CDR3 consists of 15 residues. V lost 4 bases, J lost 11 bases, and 18 bases lay in between. The CDR3 bases are TGTGCCAGCAGTTCCATCCGGGGTGATGGGGCACCCCTCCACTTT. Its translation is CASSSIRGDGAPLHF.

This chain joins TRBV21-1 and TRBJ2-3; TRBD2, the table's D call, lacks a check against the DNA. TRBV21-1 is a pseudogene locus. The CDR3 contains 16 residues. The CDR3 here is CASSKVDSGGTDTQYF. CDR3 coding DNA: TGTGCCAGCAGCAAAGTTGATAGCGGGGGCACAGATACGCAGTATTTT.

The rearrangement joins TRBV18 to TRBJ1-2; TRBD1 matches at 7 bases. CDR3 size: 14 residues. V was clipped by 3 bases and J by 2 bases; unmatched bases: 3. From germline, CDR1 is KGHSH and CDR2 LQKENI. This CDR3 reads CASSPSGQNYGYTF. The DNA for the CDR3 is TGTGCCAGCTCACCGTCGGGACAGAACTATGGCTACACCTTC.

This sequence joins TRBV14 and TRBJ2-5; 12 nucleotides align to TRBD2. Germline CDR1 and CDR2: SGHDN and FVKESK. The length of the CDR3 is 14 residues. V shed 8 bases, J shed 3 bases, and the junction held 4 bases outside the gene matches. This CDR3 is CASRRTSGEETQYF. Written as DNA, the CDR3 is TGTGCCAGCCGACGGACTAGCGGGGAAGAGACCCAGTACTTC.

The J gene is TRBJ1-1, the V gene TRBV7-2; 7 nucleotides agree with TRBD1. V dropped 5 bases and J dropped 3; count of bases not matched to a gene: 9. The germline gives CDR1 SGHTA, CDR2 FQGNSA. The CDR3 contains 15 residues. The CDR3 DNA is TGTGCCAGCAGCCCACAGGGGTTGGGGCACACTGAAGCTTTCTTT. Translation: CASSPQGLGHTEAFF. Complete variable domain (other parts from reference TRBV7-2 and TRBJ1-1): GAGVSQSPSNKVTEKGKDVELRCDPISGHTALYWYRQSLGQGLEFLIYFQGNSAPDKSGLPSDRFSAERTGGSVSTLTIQRTQQEDSAVYLCASSPQGLGHTEAFFGQGTRLTVV.

The J gene is TRBJ2-7, the V gene TRBV19; TRBD1 might be the D (5 bases). V was shortened by 3 bases and J by 6 bases, with 15 bases between the two germline ends. Germline V gene lookup returns CDR1 LNHDA and CDR2 SQIVND (reference sequence). The length of the CDR3 is 14 residues. DNA for the CDR3: TGTGCCAGTAGTATTAGCCAGGGCGGTGGCGAGCAGTACTTC. It specifies CASSISQGGGEQYF.

This clone came up once. The CDR3 nucleotides read TGTGCCAGCAGCCTACAGGATCAGCCTCTCTCCGAGCAGTACTTC. It codes for CASSLQDQPLSEQYF. The chain recombines TRBV7-9 with TRBJ2-7; perhaps TRBD1 as D (5 bases). The germline gives CDR1 SEHNR, CDR2 FQNEAQ (reference sequence). Trimming cost V 5 bases and J 6 bases, with 20 bases left between them. This CDR3 spans 15 amino acids. Based on the CDR3 plus reference TRBV7-9 and TRBJ2-7, the full variable domain is DTGVSQNPRHKITKRGQNVTFRCDPISEHNRLYWYRQTLGQGPEFLTYFQNEAQLEKSRLLSDRFSAERPKGSFSTLEIQRTEQGDSAMYLCASSLQDQPLSEQYFGPGTRLTVT.

The chain carries TRBV2 and TRBJ1-2; the match to TRBD1 covers 7 bases. Per the germline V gene, CDR1 is SNHLY and CDR2 is FYNNEI. Germline trimming cut 9 bases from V and 8 bases from J; bases unmatched to any gene: 12. The CDR3 has 13 amino acids. This CDR3 is CASRDSLPLGYTF. CDR3 in DNA: TGTGCCAGTCGGGACAGCCTACCCCTCGGCTACACCTTC.

The chain joins TRBV5-6 to TRBJ2-7, with D unresolved. V lost 0 bases and J 7 bases, leaving 5 bases between the germline ends. Germline CDR1 is SGHDT and CDR2 is YYEEEE. The CDR3 covers 11 residues. The CDR3 reads CASSLDREQYF. The CDR3 nucleotides read TGTGCCAGCAGCTTGGATCGGGAGCAGTACTTC.